This T cell receptor beta chain came from a study of T cell responses to AZD1222 COVID-19 vaccine. Broader study findings: Clonal diversity may have been underestimated, and the donors were mostly white British, with more females than males. Within unmutated variant regions lay the reported targets of nearly half of spike-specific TCRs. Among vaccine-associated CD4 TCRs, coverage spanned spike, with dominance at 160-218 and 743-854.

The CDR3 totals 12 residues. Germline V gene data show CDR1 as WSHSY and CDR2 as SAAADI. Produced via immunoSEQ multiplex PCR; TCRdb's table is partial and in-frame only. Of 150,000 or so clones in the sample, more than 85% were seen once. Note on this clone: What it binds is unknown. Sequence at one end of the junction differs from germline and may be a read error.

The chain recombines TRBV10-2 with TRBJ1-1; weak D call: TRBD1 (6 bases). This sequence was found in an adult in good health. Material: peripheral blood, obtained on day 0 of AZD1222 vaccination. Here the CDR3 DNA reads TGCGCCAGCAGTACAGGGAACGCTGAAGCTTTCTTT. Its translation: CASSTGNAEAFF.